This section outlines one TCR beta chain sequence together with its context. This record belongs to a study of blood T cell repertoires in COVID-19. Study information: Some COVID-19 samples were acute and others convalescent; all came from the United States, Italy and Spain. T cells, B-cell-depleted T cells, or PBMCs provided the cDNA or gDNA that served as material.

CDR3 size: 14 residues. CDR1 is MNHEY, CDR2 SVGAGI, per germline. J gave up 2 bases and V 6 bases, and 5 bases lay outside the gene matches. As originally analysed: The authors estimated nucleated cell counts from reference gene primer amplification. Sequencing was performed with immunoSEQ multiplex PCR; in TCRdb, only in-frame clones are kept and a portion is missing. The DNA gave D and trimming, while V, J and clone size come from that table. The sample holds roughly 290,000 clones; 70% to 90% are singletons and the top ten take about 7.8%. The rearrangement uses TRBV6-5 and TRBJ2-7, with 9 nucleotides matching TRBD1. The sample taken for sequencing was peripheral blood. The sequence was obtained from a woman aged 45 to 65 who had recovered from COVID-19. The CDR3 region is CASRPDRGTYEQYF. Here the CDR3 DNA reads TGTGCCAGCAGACCGGACAGGGGAACCTACGAGCAGTACTTC.